This is a list of T cell receptor beta chains from one sample in a study of cytomegalovirus exposure and HLA in healthy donors. The table came from immunoSEQ multiplex PCR; TCRdb's copy has only in-frame clones and leaves some out. The sample shows roughly 60,000 clones, and around 3.6% sits with its ten largest clones. Sequences were obtained from PBMCs. These receptors originate from a woman younger than 35 in good health and CMV-seronegative. CDR3s include the opening cysteine and the closing phenylalanine or tryptophan. Fields, in order: V gene, J gene, CDR3 protein.

V gene: TRBV7-9; J gene: TRBJ1-1; CDR3 protein: CASSLAGGRNTEAFF
V gene: TRBV6-5; J gene: TRBJ1-1; CDR3 protein: CASSSWGGQDTEAFF
V gene: TRBV25-1; J gene: TRBJ1-1; CDR3 protein: CASGGQEHTEAFF
V gene: TRBV30; J gene: TRBJ1-2; CDR3 protein: CAWSGQRGYGYTF
V gene: TRBV28; J gene: TRBJ2-5; CDR3 protein: CASSHSGTGERETQYF
V gene: TRBV4-1; J gene: TRBJ1-5; CDR3 protein: CASSQGQGLSSNQPQHF
V gene: TRBV7-9; J gene: TRBJ2-5; CDR3 protein: CASSLAQLAETQYF
V gene: TRBV11-3; J gene: TRBJ2-3; CDR3 protein: CASSPPLAGVTGDTQYF
V gene: TRBV29-1; J gene: TRBJ2-7; CDR3 protein: CSVQGASYEQYF
V gene: TRBV29-1; J gene: TRBJ2-7; CDR3 protein: CSVDGSGDLYEQYF
V gene: TRBV4-2; J gene: TRBJ1-5; CDR3 protein: CASSQSMDQPQHF
V gene: TRBV9; J gene: TRBJ2-3; CDR3 protein: CASSVAPGGSSTDTQYF
V gene: TRBV28; J gene: TRBJ1-4; CDR3 protein: CASRPQGARNEKLFF
V gene: TRBV4-1; J gene: TRBJ1-1; CDR3 protein: CASSQDRANRGFSGALEAFF
V gene: TRBV2; J gene: TRBJ2-7; CDR3 protein: CASSPSGSAYEQYF
V gene: TRBV5-1; J gene: TRBJ1-6; CDR3 protein: CASSLAGAAYNSPLHF
V gene: TRBV30; J gene: TRBJ2-7; CDR3 protein: CAGSEGGGRVRRQYF
V gene: TRBV4-1; J gene: TRBJ1-2; CDR3 protein: CASSQDIAVYGYTF
V gene: TRBV2; J gene: TRBJ1-2; CDR3 protein: CASTKVLSYEDYGYTF
V gene: TRBV19; J gene: TRBJ2-1; CDR3 protein: CASSYERGAYNEQFF
V gene: TRBV5-6; J gene: TRBJ1-1; CDR3 protein: CASSSGTLTEAFF
V gene: TRBV13; J gene: TRBJ1-3; CDR3 protein: CASNGGGASGNTIYF
V gene: TRBV2; J gene: TRBJ1-1; CDR3 protein: CASSDMEGSNTEAFF
V gene: TRBV7-9; J gene: TRBJ1-1; CDR3 protein: CASSLGTGNTEAFF
V gene: TRBV11-3; J gene: TRBJ1-1; CDR3 protein: CASSISTPWGGNTEAFF
V gene: TRBV18; J gene: TRBJ1-1; CDR3 protein: CASSKGVQGMETEAFF
V gene: TRBV18; J gene: TRBJ1-1; CDR3 protein: CASSPGGTTEAFF
V gene: TRBV7-9; J gene: TRBJ1-1; CDR3 protein: CASSFPGGTEAFF
V gene: TRBV27; J gene: TRBJ2-7; CDR3 protein: CASSFGTGASYEQYF
V gene: TRBV5-1; J gene: TRBJ1-2; CDR3 protein: CASREGVSAASRYGYTF
V gene: TRBV14; J gene: TRBJ1-4; CDR3 protein: CASSKQGAAEKLFF
V gene: TRBV29-1; J gene: TRBJ2-3; CDR3 protein: CSVVALRGQGGTDTQYF
V gene: TRBV9; J gene: TRBJ2-1; CDR3 protein: CASSLQREGLLRFF
V gene: TRBV29-1; J gene: TRBJ1-2; CDR3 protein: CSVLGGDGYTF
V gene: TRBV29-1; J gene: TRBJ1-2; CDR3 protein: CSVPQGANYGYTF
V gene: TRBV27; J gene: TRBJ1-1; CDR3 protein: CASSGWRQGVEAFF
V gene: TRBV14; J gene: TRBJ2-1; CDR3 protein: CASSQDYRVGSSYNEQFF
V gene: TRBV2; J gene: TRBJ1-2; CDR3 protein: CASSEGGWGVDYGYTF
V gene: TRBV2; J gene: TRBJ2-7; CDR3 protein: CASLRDEQYF
V gene: TRBV4-1; J gene: TRBJ1-5; CDR3 protein: CASSQDGGRSKPQHF
V gene: TRBV28; J gene: TRBJ1-1; CDR3 protein: CASSRTGSNTEAFF
V gene: TRBV28; J gene: TRBJ1-1; CDR3 protein: CASSLRDRVNTEAFF
V gene: TRBV5-4; J gene: TRBJ1-2; CDR3 protein: CASRTVSGSYGYTF
V gene: TRBV18; J gene: TRBJ1-3; CDR3 protein: CASSPAAGSGNTIYF
V gene: TRBV7-9; J gene: TRBJ1-5; CDR3 protein: CASTQMDQPQHF
V gene: TRBV4-1; J gene: TRBJ2-5; CDR3 protein: CASSRGGAGGKETQYF
V gene: TRBV11-2; J gene: TRBJ2-2; CDR3 protein: CASSQEGALFF
V gene: TRBV27; J gene: TRBJ1-2; CDR3 protein: CASSPQGVGYGYTF
V gene: TRBV4-1; J gene: TRBJ2-6; CDR3 protein: CASSPFAGGANVLTF
V gene: TRBV2; J gene: TRBJ2-7; CDR3 protein: CASSSSRYEQYF
V gene: TRBV6-5; J gene: TRBJ1-2; CDR3 protein: CASRPRQGLYTF
V gene: TRBV25-1; J gene: TRBJ2-7; CDR3 protein: CASSGGLAEAHYEQYF
V gene: TRBV29-1; J gene: TRBJ1-1; CDR3 protein: CSVEAGGYTEAFF
V gene: TRBV7-3; J gene: TRBJ2-5; CDR3 protein: CASSLTSGGNQETQYF
V gene: TRBV7-9; J gene: TRBJ2-7; CDR3 protein: CAGADPTTDEQYF
V gene: TRBV5-6; J gene: TRBJ2-7; CDR3 protein: CASSGLYGGNYEQYF
V gene: TRBV6-5; J gene: TRBJ2-7; CDR3 protein: CASSYKAGRKQYF
V gene: TRBV6-1; J gene: TRBJ1-6; CDR3 protein: CASSPVGASPLHF